This passage covers 15 T cell receptor beta chains from one sample sequenced in a study of CD8+ T cells in alopecia areata. RNA extraction and reverse transcription yielded cDNA as sequencing template. Clones were sequenced by immunoSEQ multiplex PCR, and TCRdb holds only the in-frame ones, with some missing. The sample holds about 40,000 clones; about nine tenths are singletons and the top ten take approximately 17%. The sample's treatment: oral pan-JAK inhibitor, 5-10 mg twice daily. This specimen was CD8+ T cells sorted from blood, taken at week 24, from a patient treated with tofacitinib. The source of these receptors is a human donor with alopecia areata.

The chain has TRBV7-9 and TRBJ2-1; maybe TRBD2 (5 bases). V lost 5 bases and J lost 3, with 14 bases in between. There are 15 residues in the CDR3. Per the germline V gene, CDR1 is SEHNR and CDR2 is FQNEAQ (reference sequence). The CDR3 loop is CASSPRTGFYNEQFF. Here the CDR3 DNA reads TGTGCCAGCAGCCCTCGGACTGGCTTCTACAATGAGCAGTTCTTC.

The chain combines TRBV14 with TRBJ2-2; tentatively, D is TRBD1 or TRBD2 (5 bases each). With 4 bases removed from V and 2 bases from J, the gap between germline ends came to 23 bases. CDR1 and CDR2 from the germline V gene are SGHDN and FVKESK. This CDR3 spans 19 amino acids. CDR3 sequence reads: CASSPRFGEGHQNTGELFF. The CDR3 nucleotides read TGTGCCAGCAGCCCTAGATTCGGGGAAGGACACCAAAACACCGGGGAGCTGTTTTTT.

V is TRBV28 and J is TRBJ2-3; no clear D. This CDR3 has 12 residues. Germline V gives CDR1 MDHEN, CDR2 SYDVKM. V was clipped by 10 bases and J by 0 bases, with 8 bases between them. CDR3 nucleotide sequence: TGTGCCACGGGCTTAAGCACAGATACGCAGTATTTT. It specifies CATGLSTDTQYF.

The chain couples TRBV4-1 to TRBJ1-1; the D is unclear. CDR3 length: 13 residues. The germline gives CDR1 MGHRA, CDR2 YSYEKL. V was shortened by 1 base and J by 1 base, with 4 bases between the two germline ends. The CDR3 region has the DNA TGCGCCAGCAGCCAAGGGCAGAACACTGAAGCTTTCTTT. The encoded protein is CASSQGQNTEAFF.

This chain connects TRBV28 to TRBJ2-4; possibly TRBD1 for D (6 bases). CDR3 length equals 20 residues. V lost 1 base and J lost 0, with 22 bases in between. Germline V gene lookup returns CDR1 MDHEN and CDR2 SYDVKM. CDR3 coding DNA: TGTGCCAGCAGTTTATCTCAGGGGATCAGGCCTTTAGTAGCCAAAAACATTCAGTACTTC. It encodes CASSLSQGIRPLVAKNIQYF.

This chain joins TRBV19 and TRBJ2-7, with TRBD1 matching over 11 bases. Looked up from germline, CDR1 is LNHDA and CDR2 is SQIVND (reference sequence). This CDR3 has 15 residues. The trim removed 3 bases at V and 4 bases at J, leaving 5 bases unmatched. The CDR3 region is CASSIPRDRGYEQYF. The CDR3 DNA follows: TGTGCCAGTAGTATCCCCCGGGACAGGGGGTACGAGCAGTACTTC.

With regard to this clone: The same CDR3 can be traced to other DNA sequences in this sample. The rearrangement uses TRBV30 and TRBJ2-7; no definite D call. V was shortened by 0 bases and J by 2 bases, with 2 bases between the two germline ends. Germline V gives CDR1 GTSNPN, CDR2 SVGIG (reference sequence). The CDR3 loop spans 11 amino acids. The CDR3 DNA follows: TGTGCCTGGAGTGTAACCTACGAGCAGTACTTC. Amino acids: CAWSVTYEQYF.

This sequence joins TRBV4-1 and TRBJ2-7; 7 nucleotides agree with TRBD1. The CDR3 runs to 15 residues. Germline values: CDR1 MGHRA, CDR2 YSYEKL. Unmatched junction bases numbered 9, after V lost 5 bases and J lost 2 bases. The chain's CDR3 is CASSVDRETAYEQYF. The CDR3 nucleotides are TGCGCCAGCAGCGTTGACAGGGAGACCGCCTACGAGCAGTACTTC.

This rearrangement joins TRBV7-9 to TRBJ2-7; 9 nucleotides match TRBD1. The CDR3 totals 15 residues. J gave up 3 bases and V 1 base, and 4 bases lay outside the gene matches. Germline CDR1 SEHNR, CDR2 FQNEAQ (reference sequence). As DNA, the CDR3 is TGTGCCAGCAGCTTAGTAGAGGGACAGGGCTACGAGCAGTACTTC. Residues: CASSLVEGQGYEQYF. The complete variable domain, with remaining parts taken from reference TRBV7-9 and TRBJ2-7, reads DTGVSQNPRHKITKRGQNVTFRCDPISEHNRLYWYRQTLGQGPEFLTYFQNEAQLEKSRLLSDRFSAERPKGSFSTLEIQRTEQGDSAMYLCASSLVEGQGYEQYFGPGTRLTVT.

The chain uses TRBV27 and TRBJ2-7, with D perhaps matching TRBD1 (7 bases). Germline V gene lookup returns CDR1 MNHEY and CDR2 SMNVEV (reference sequence). The CDR3 extends over 15 amino acids. V was cut by 3 bases and J by 1 base, with 13 bases left in between. CDR3: CASSLRAGGSYEQYF. DNA of the CDR3: TGTGCCAGCAGTTTGAGGGCAGGGGGGTCCTACGAGCAGTACTTC.

The V call is TRBV5-6, the J call TRBJ2-2, with 8 bases fitting TRBD2. The length of the CDR3 is 14 residues. The junction had 6 bases not matched to a gene; V was cut back by 4 bases and J by 7 bases. From germline, CDR1 is SGHDT and CDR2 YYEEEE. The chain's CDR3 is CASSPGLAVGELFF. The CDR3 DNA follows: TGTGCCAGCAGCCCCGGACTAGCAGTCGGGGAGCTGTTTTTT.

The rearrangement links TRBV28 to TRBJ2-7; a weak D match, TRBD2 (5 bases). Germline assignment: CDR1 MDHEN and CDR2 SYDVKM. Trimming took off 5 bases at V and 6 bases at J, with 23 bases between the two ends. The CDR3 is 16 residues long. This CDR3 reads CASSPHGVQEPLEQYF. In DNA, the CDR3 is TGTGCCAGCAGTCCCCACGGGGTACAAGAGCCACTCGAGCAGTACTTC.

V and J are TRBV29-1 and TRBJ1-2; D perhaps matches TRBD1 (5 bases). Deletions cut 4 bases from V and 4 bases from J, with 7 bases between. Germline CDR1 and CDR2: SQVTM and ANQGSEA. This CDR3 contains 11 residues. The CDR3 spells CSVAGAYGYTF. The CDR3 DNA is TGCAGCGTTGCCGGGGCCTATGGCTACACCTTC.

Only one count was recorded for this clone. J is TRBJ2-3 and V is TRBV15; 7 bases map to TRBD2. With V trimmed by 2 bases and J by 0 bases, 5 bases remained unmatched. Looked up from germline, CDR1 is LNHNV and CDR2 is YYDKDF (reference sequence). The CDR3 is 16 residues long. CDR3: CATSRRRGGSTDTQYF. CDR3 nucleotides: TGTGCCACCAGCAGACGTCGCGGGGGAAGCACAGATACGCAGTATTTT.

A remark on this clone: Different DNA sequences within this sample yield the same CDR3. V and J are TRBV18 and TRBJ2-5; D not resolved. The CDR3 contains 12 residues. CDR1 is KGHSH, CDR2 LQKENI, per germline. Deletions cut 0 bases from V and 5 bases from J, with 4 bases between. CDR3 protein: CASSPPGETQYF. DNA of the CDR3: TGTGCCAGCTCACCACCGGGGGAGACCCAGTACTTC.